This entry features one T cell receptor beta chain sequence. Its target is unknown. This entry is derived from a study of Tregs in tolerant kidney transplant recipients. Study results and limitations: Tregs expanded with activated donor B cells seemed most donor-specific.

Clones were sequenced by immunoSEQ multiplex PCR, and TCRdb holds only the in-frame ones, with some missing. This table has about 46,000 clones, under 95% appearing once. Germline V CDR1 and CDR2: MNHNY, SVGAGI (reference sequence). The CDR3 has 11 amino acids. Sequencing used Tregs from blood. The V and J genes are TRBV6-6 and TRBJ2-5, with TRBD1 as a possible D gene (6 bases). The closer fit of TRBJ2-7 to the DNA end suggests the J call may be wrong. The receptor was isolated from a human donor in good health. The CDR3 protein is CATQGNYEQYF. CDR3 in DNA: TGTGCCACCCAGGGGAATTACGAGCAGTACTTC.